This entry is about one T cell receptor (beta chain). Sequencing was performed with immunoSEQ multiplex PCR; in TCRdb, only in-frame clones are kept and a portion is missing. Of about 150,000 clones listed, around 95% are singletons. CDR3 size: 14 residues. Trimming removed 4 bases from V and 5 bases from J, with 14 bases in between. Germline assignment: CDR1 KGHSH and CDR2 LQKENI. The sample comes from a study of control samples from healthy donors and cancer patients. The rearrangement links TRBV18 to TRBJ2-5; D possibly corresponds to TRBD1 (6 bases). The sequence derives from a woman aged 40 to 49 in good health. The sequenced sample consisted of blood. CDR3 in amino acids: CASSRGTGTETQYF. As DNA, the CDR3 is TGTGCCAGCTCACGCGGTACAGGGACGGAGACCCAGTACTTC.